This T cell receptor beta chain stems from a study of blood T cell repertoires in COVID-19. Background on the study: Italy, Spain and the United States were the sources of the convalescent and acute COVID-19 samples. Sources were T cells, B-cell-depleted T cells, or PBMCs; the material itself was cDNA or gDNA.

This clone was seen only a few times. Authors' methods: The authors estimated nucleated cell counts from reference gene primer amplification. TCRdb keeps only in-frame clones here, not all; method: immunoSEQ multiplex PCR. V and J calls and clone size are as listed in that table; D and trimming were resolved from the DNA. The repertoire includes roughly 35,000 clones, 87% of them detected once, and 44% sits in the top ten. Sequenced material: peripheral blood. The receptor's source is a human donor in a cohort sampled during active COVID-19.

The CDR3 coding sequence is TGTGCCAGTAGTTCCCCCGGACAGGCTCGTGAAAAACTGTTTTTT. It codes for CASSSPGQAREKLFF. The genes are TRBV19 and TRBJ1-4; 7 bases are a match to TRBD1. The CDR3 length is 15 residues. The V and J ends lost 5 bases and 7 bases, in that order; junction bases with no gene match: 10. Germline V gene data show CDR1 as LNHDA and CDR2 as SQIVND (reference sequence). Full variable domain (remainder filled in from reference TRBV19 and TRBJ1-4): DGGITQSPKYLFRKEGQNVTLSCEQNLNHDAMYWYRQDPGQGLRLIYYSQIVNDFQKGDIAEGYSVSREKKESFPLTVTSAQKNPTAFYLCASSSPGQAREKLFFGSGTQLSVL.